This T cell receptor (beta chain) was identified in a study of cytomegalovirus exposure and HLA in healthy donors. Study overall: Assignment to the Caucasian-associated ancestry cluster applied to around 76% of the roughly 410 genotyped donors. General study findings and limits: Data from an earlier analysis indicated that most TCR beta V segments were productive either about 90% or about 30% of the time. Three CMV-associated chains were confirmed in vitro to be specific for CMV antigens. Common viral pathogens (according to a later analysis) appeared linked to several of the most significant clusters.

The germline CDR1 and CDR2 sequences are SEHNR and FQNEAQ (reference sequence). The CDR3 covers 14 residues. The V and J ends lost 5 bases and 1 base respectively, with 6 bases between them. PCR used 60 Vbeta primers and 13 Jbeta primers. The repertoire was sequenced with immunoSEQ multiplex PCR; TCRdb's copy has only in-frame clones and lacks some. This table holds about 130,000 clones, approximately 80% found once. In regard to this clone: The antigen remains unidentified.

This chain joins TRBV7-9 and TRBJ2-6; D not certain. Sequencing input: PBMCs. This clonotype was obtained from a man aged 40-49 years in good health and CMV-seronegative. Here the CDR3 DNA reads TGTGCCAGCAGCCAACTTTCTGGGGCCAACGTCCTGACTTTC. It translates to CASSQLSGANVLTF.